Below, 11 T cell receptor beta chains from the same sample are listed, as sequenced in a study of tumor-infiltrating lymphocytes in primary liver carcinoma. Investigators took RNA and DNA out together from approximately 22-30 mg of unsorted bulk tissue. From around 520 ng of total RNA, TCR beta-specific cDNA was reverse-transcribed using a constant-region primer. What produced the TCR beta libraries was three nested multiplex PCR rounds using slightly modified ARM-PCR. Primers for the first two PCR rounds were TRBV1-TRBV30 forward primers and a C-beta reverse primer (roughly 10 cycles per round). TCRdb reanalysed the multiplex PCR reads using MiXCR and keeps one entry per CDR3 protein. This table has roughly 22,000 distinct CDR3 sequences, 80% appearing once. Source material: liver tumor tissue from sampling region 2. Subset denoted: tumor region T2, inferior pole. The source is a woman aged 25 to 39 with primary liver carcinoma and hepatitis B virus infection.

With regard to this clonotype: This clone may be a read error of a much larger clone one base away. The chain couples TRBV11-2 to TRBJ2-1; weak D call: TRBD2 (5 bases). V was pared by 5 bases and J by 2 bases, with 13 bases between. Germline CDR1 SGHAT, CDR2 FQNNGV. The CDR3 extends over 15 amino acids. CDR3 bases: TGTGCCAGCAGCATTGTGTTAGCGCCCTACAATGAGCAGTTCTTC. As protein: CASSIVLAPYNEQFF.

In regard to this clonotype: The CDR3 end shows no conserved phenylalanine or tryptophan, and so a read error is likely. This sequence joins TRBV28 and TRBJ1-3; D remains ambiguous. With 8 bases removed from V and 4 bases from J, the gap between germline ends came to 15 bases. CDR1 and CDR2 from the germline V gene are MDHEN and SYDVKM. The CDR3 contains 14 residues. The chain's CDR3 is CASLPQLVGNTIYV. In DNA form, the CDR3 reads TGTGCCAGCTTACCACAGTTGGTGGGAAACACCATATATGTT.

Note on this clonotype: An end of the junction does not agree with germline; a read error may underlie this. The chain is built from TRBV5-1 and TRBJ2-3, with D possibly being TRBD2 (6 bases). CDR1 and CDR2 from the germline V gene are SGHRS and YFSETQ. The CDR3 covers 17 residues. CDR3 region: CASSWRLGGADTDTQYF. CDR3 nucleotides: TGCGCCAGTAGCTGGCGTTTGGGGGGAGCCGACACAGATACGCAGTATTTT.

Worth noting for this clonotype: Here the CDR3 omits its conserved ending phenylalanine or tryptophan, so a read error is the likely source. The rearrangement links TRBV11-2 to TRBJ2-2; 9 bases are shared with TRBD2. The CDR3 loop spans 18 amino acids. CDR1 SGHAT and CDR2 FQNNGV come from the germline V gene. This CDR3 reads CVSSSPRAGGPNIGELFL. DNA for the CDR3: TGTGTCAGCAGCTCACCCCGAGCGGGAGGCCCGAACATCGGGGAGCTGTTTCTT.

As to this clonotype: The missing conserved phenylalanine or tryptophan at the end of this CDR3 makes a read error likely. CDR3: CAGSIDGMAGRGYTL. Written as DNA, the CDR3 is TGTGCCGGCAGCATAGATGGGATGGCAGGGAGAGGCTACACCTTA. This rearrangement joins TRBV11-2 to TRBJ1-2, with D possibly matching TRBD1 (5 bases). This CDR3 is 15 amino acids long. CDR1 is SGHAT, CDR2 FQNNGV, per germline.

With regard to this clonotype: The CDR3 carries no conserved terminal phenylalanine or tryptophan, so it likely arises from a read error. Because the CDR3's place on the DNA is in doubt, the DNA is left out and the CDR3 is given as listed by TCRdb. The chain joins TRBV11-1 to TRBJ2-7. The CDR3 totals 14 residues, both ends included. Germline CDR1 SGHAT, CDR2 FQDESV (reference sequence). CDR3 loop: CACSLATASYEEYL.

In its sample, this clonotype was seen a few times. The junction does not match germline at one end; this may be a read error. V is TRBV19 and J is TRBJ1-2, with 7 nucleotides matching TRBD1. Per germline, CDR1 LNHDA and CDR2 SQIVND (reference sequence). The CDR3 spans 12 residues. The CDR3 nucleotides read TGTGCCAGTACCGCAGGGGGGATTGGCTACGCCTTC. It encodes CASTAGGIGYAF.

Turning to this clonotype: A much larger clone sits a single nucleotide away, making a read error possible. Here the CDR3 DNA reads TGTGCCAGCAGCATCGACCCGCCGGGACAGGGAAGCTACGAGCAGCACGTC. Translated: CASSIDPPGQGSYEQHV. The chain combines TRBV11-2 with TRBJ2-7; 9 positions agree with TRBD1. CDR1 and CDR2 (germline): SGHAT, FQNNGV. This CDR3 comprises 17 residues.

About this clonotype itself: The final CDR3 position lacks the conserved phenylalanine or tryptophan, pointing to a likely read error. The rearrangement uses TRBV4-1 and TRBJ2-1, with TRBD2 matching over 12 bases. The germline CDR1 and CDR2 sequences are MGHRA and YSYEKL. The CDR3 contains 18 residues. CDR3 sequence: CARSQDPGLAGSYNEQFS. CDR3 DNA: TGCGCCAGAAGCCAAGATCCCGGACTAGCGGGGTCTTACAATGAGCAGTTCTCC.

This clonotype has just a few counts. Since no conserved phenylalanine or tryptophan closes the CDR3, a read error is the likely cause. The limits of the CDR3 on the DNA are not certain, so only TCRdb's listed CDR3 is given. The genes are TRBV11-2 and TRBJ1-1; the D call in the table, TRBD1, was not verified against the DNA. Looked up from germline, CDR1 is SGHAT and CDR2 is FQNNGV. The CDR3 is made up of 14 amino acids, end residues included. CDR3 residues: CASRYTGGRAETFL.

V is TRBV12-3 or TRBV12-4 and J is TRBJ2-1; TRBD2 might be the D (6 bases). V was trimmed by 6 bases and J by 10 bases, leaving 19 bases between them. The CDR3 has 14 amino acids. CDR3 protein: CASSYGLRGYEQFF. CDR3 bases: TGTGCCAGCAGCTACGGACTGCGGGGCTACGAGCAGTTCTTC.